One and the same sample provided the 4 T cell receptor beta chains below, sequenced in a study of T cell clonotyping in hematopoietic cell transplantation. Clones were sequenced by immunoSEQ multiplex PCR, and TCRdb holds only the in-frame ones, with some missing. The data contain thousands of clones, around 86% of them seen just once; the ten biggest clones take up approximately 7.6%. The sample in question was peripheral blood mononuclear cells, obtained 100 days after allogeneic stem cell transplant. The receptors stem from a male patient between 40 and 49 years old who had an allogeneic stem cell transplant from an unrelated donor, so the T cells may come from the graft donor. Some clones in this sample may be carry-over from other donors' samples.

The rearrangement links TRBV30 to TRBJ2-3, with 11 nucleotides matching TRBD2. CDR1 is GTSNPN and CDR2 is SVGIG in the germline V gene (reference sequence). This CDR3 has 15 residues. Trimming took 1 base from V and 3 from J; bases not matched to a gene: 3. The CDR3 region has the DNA TGTGCCTGGAGTGCCGCTAGCGGGGGGACAGATACGCAGTATTTT. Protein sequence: CAWSAASGGTDTQYF.

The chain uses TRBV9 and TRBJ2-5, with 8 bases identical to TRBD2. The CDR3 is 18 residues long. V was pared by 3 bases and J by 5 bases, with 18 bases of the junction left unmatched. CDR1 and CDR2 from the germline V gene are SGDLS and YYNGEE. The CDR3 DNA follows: TGTGCCAGCAGCGACCTCTCATGGACTAGCCCGAGGGGGGAGACCCAGTACTTC. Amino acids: CASSDLSWTSPRGETQYF.

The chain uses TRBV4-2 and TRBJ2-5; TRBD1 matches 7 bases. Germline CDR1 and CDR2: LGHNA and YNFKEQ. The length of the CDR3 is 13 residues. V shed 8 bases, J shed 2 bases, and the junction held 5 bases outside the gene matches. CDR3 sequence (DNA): TGTGCCAGCGCCCGGGACAGACAAGAGACCCAGTACTTC. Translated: CASARDRQETQYF.

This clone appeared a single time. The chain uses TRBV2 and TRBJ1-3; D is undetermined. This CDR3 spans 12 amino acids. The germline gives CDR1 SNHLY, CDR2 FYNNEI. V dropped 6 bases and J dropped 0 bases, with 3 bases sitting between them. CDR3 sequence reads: CASSNSGNTIYF. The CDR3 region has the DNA TGTGCCAGCAGCAACTCTGGAAACACCATATATTTT.